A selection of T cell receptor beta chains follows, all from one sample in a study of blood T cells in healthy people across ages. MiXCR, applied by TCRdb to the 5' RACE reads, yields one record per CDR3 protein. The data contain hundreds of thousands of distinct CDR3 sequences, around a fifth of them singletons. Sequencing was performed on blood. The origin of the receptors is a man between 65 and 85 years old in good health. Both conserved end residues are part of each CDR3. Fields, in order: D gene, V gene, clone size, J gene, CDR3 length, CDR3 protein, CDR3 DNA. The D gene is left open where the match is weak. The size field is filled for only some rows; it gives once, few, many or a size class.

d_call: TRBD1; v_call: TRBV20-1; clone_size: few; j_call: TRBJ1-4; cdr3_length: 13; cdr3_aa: CSAVGTGMEKLFF; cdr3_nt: TGCAGTGCGGTGGGGACAGGGATGGAAAAACTGTTTTTT
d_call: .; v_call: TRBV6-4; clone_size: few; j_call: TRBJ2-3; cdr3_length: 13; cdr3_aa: CASSSDATDTQYF; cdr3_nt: TGTGCCAGCAGCTCGGACGCCACAGATACGCAGTATTTT
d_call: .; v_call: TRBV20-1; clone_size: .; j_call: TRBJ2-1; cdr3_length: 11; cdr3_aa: CSARLVDEQFF; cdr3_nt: TGCAGTGCTAGACTAGTAGATGAGCAGTTCTTC
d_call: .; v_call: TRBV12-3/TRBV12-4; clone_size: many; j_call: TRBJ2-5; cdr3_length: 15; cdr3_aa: CASSFGHPTQETQYF; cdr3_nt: TGTGCCAGCAGTTTCGGACACCCTACTCAAGAGACCCAGTACTTC
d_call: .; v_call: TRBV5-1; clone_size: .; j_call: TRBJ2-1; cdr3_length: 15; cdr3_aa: CASSLAGTPYNEQFF; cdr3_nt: TGTGCCAGCAGCTTAGCTGGGACGCCCTACAATGAGCAGTTCTTC
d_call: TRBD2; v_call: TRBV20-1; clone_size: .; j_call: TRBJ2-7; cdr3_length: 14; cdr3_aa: CSASHSGRAYEQYF; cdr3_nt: TGCAGTGCTAGCCACAGCGGGAGGGCCTACGAGCAGTACTTC
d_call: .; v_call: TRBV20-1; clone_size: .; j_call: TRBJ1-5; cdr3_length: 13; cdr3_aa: CSAQIAAGETQHF; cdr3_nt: TGCAGTGCTCAGATTGCGGCCGGGGAGACGCAGCATTTT
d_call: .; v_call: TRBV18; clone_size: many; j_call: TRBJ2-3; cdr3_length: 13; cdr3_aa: CASSPPGRDTQYF; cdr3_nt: TGTGCCAGCTCACCACCTGGGAGGGATACGCAGTATTTT
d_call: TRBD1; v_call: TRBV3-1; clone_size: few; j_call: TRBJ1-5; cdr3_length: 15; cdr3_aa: CASSHTGVGNQPQHF; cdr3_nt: TGTGCCAGCAGCCATACAGGGGTGGGAAATCAGCCCCAGCATTTT
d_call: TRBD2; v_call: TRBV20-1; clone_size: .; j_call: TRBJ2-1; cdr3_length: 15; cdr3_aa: CSARGGLADYNEQFF; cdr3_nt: TGCAGTGCTAGAGGGGGTCTAGCGGATTACAATGAGCAGTTCTTC
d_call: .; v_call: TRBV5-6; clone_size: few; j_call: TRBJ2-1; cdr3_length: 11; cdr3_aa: CATLESNEQFF; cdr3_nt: TGTGCCACCCTAGAAAGCAATGAGCAGTTCTTC